A selection of T cell receptor beta chains follows, all from one sample in a study of PD-L1 blockade in urothelial cancer. Here immunoSEQ multiplex PCR was the method, and the copy in TCRdb shows in-frame clones only, minus some. The repertoire holds around 40,000 clones, with 90% to 95% as singletons. The sequences come from PBMCs, collected around atezolizumab (anti-PD-L1) treatment. The origin of the receptors is a woman between 55 and 75 years old with urothelial cancer. Each CDR3 is given with its conserved first and last residue. Each record gives: clone size, D gene, J gene, V gene, CDR3 protein, CDR3 DNA. The D gene is left open where the match is weak. Clone size appears in some rows only: once, few, many, or a class for an expanded clone.

size: .; D: TRBD1; J: TRBJ2-1; V: TRBV7-3; CDR3: CASSLRDRQFF; DNA: TGTGCCAGCAGCTTACGGGACAGGCAGTTCTTC
size: .; D: TRBD2; J: TRBJ2-3; V: TRBV7-3; CDR3: CASSLTRAGGSITDTQYF; DNA: TGTGCCAGCAGCTTAACCCGAGCGGGAGGGAGTATCACAGATACGCAGTATTTT
size: .; D: .; J: TRBJ1-5; V: TRBV5-5; CDR3: CASSSSGEPQHF; DNA: TGTGCCAGCAGCTCTTCGGGTGAGCCCCAGCATTTT
size: .; D: TRBD1; J: TRBJ1-5; V: TRBV11-2; CDR3: CASSLDTGTGNQPQHF; DNA: TGTGCCAGCAGCTTAGATACAGGGACAGGCAATCAGCCCCAGCATTTT
size: .; D: .; J: TRBJ1-2; V: TRBV5-1; CDR3: CASSLTAANYGYTF; DNA: TGCGCCAGCAGCTTGACAGCGGCTAACTATGGCTACACCTTC
size: .; D: .; J: TRBJ2-1; V: TRBV19; CDR3: CASSIMGGAGTDEQFF; DNA: TGTGCCAGTAGTATAATGGGCGGGGCAGGAACCGATGAGCAGTTCTTC
size: .; D: .; J: TRBJ2-7; V: TRBV9; CDR3: CANIRGREKVEQYF; DNA: TGTGCCAACATTAGGGGGCGGGAAAAGGTCGAGCAGTACTTC
size: .; D: .; J: TRBJ2-1; V: TRBV19; CDR3: CASSIGGRGWNEQFF; DNA: TGTGCCAGTAGTATAGGCGGGCGAGGTTGGAATGAGCAGTTCTTC
size: .; D: TRBD2; J: TRBJ2-1; V: TRBV30; CDR3: CAWRGLAGYSNEQFF; DNA: TGTGCCTGGAGGGGACTAGCGGGCTACTCTAATGAGCAGTTCTTC
size: .; D: TRBD2; J: TRBJ2-1; V: TRBV28; CDR3: CATLGGGRFNEQFF; DNA: TGTGCCACCCTGGGGGGCGGGAGGTTCAATGAGCAGTTCTTC
size: once; D: TRBD2; J: TRBJ2-5; V: TRBV7-9; CDR3: CASSLATGGVQTQYF; DNA: TGTGCCAGCAGCTTGGCGACGGGGGGGGTACAGACCCAGTACTTC
size: .; D: .; J: TRBJ2-7; V: TRBV29-1; CDR3: CSVEVAASSYEQYF; DNA: TGCAGCGTTGAAGTTGCAGCGAGTTCCTACGAGCAGTACTTC
size: few; D: .; J: TRBJ1-5; V: TRBV19; CDR3: CASSAGPGDSNQPQHF; DNA: TGTGCCAGTAGTGCCGGTCCGGGTGATAGCAATCAGCCCCAGCATTTT
size: .; D: TRBD1; J: TRBJ1-2; V: TRBV27; CDR3: CASSSPDRGLRGYTF; DNA: TGTGCCAGCAGTTCCCCTGACAGGGGGCTACGGGGCTACACCTTC
size: .; D: TRBD1; J: TRBJ1-2; V: TRBV30; CDR3: CAWTRQGATTNYGYTF; DNA: TGTGCCTGGACTCGGCAGGGGGCCACTACTAACTATGGCTACACCTTC
size: .; D: TRBD1; J: TRBJ1-5; V: TRBV6-6; CDR3: CASSPRTGIQPQHF; DNA: TGTGCCAGCAGTCCCCGGACAGGGATTCAGCCCCAGCATTTT
size: .; D: TRBD2; J: TRBJ2-5; V: TRBV14; CDR3: CASSHQSGRGETQYF; DNA: TGTGCCAGCAGCCACCAAAGCGGGAGGGGAGAGACCCAGTACTTC
size: .; D: .; J: TRBJ1-4; V: TRBV6-1; CDR3: CASARSGADNEKLFF; DNA: TGTGCCAGCGCCAGGTCAGGGGCAGATAATGAAAAACTGTTTTTT
size: .; D: .; J: TRBJ2-1; V: TRBV7-8; CDR3: CASTPRGEARNEQFF; DNA: TGTGCCAGCACCCCCAGGGGGGAGGCCCGAAATGAGCAGTTCTTC
size: .; D: .; J: TRBJ2-7; V: TRBV28; CDR3: CASSLYGGQGPYEQYF; DNA: TGTGCCAGCAGTTTATACGGCGGTCAGGGGCCCTACGAGCAGTACTTC
size: .; D: TRBD1; J: TRBJ1-1; V: TRBV27; CDR3: CARRGPTGKVAEAFF; DNA: TGTGCCCGAAGGGGACCGACAGGGAAGGTAGCTGAAGCTTTCTTT
size: .; D: .; J: TRBJ1-3; V: TRBV29-1; CDR3: CSVAPQSSGNTIYF; DNA: TGCAGCGTTGCACCACAGAGCTCTGGAAACACCATATATTTT
size: .; D: .; J: TRBJ1-1; V: TRBV18; CDR3: CASSPSGLLNTEAFF; DNA: TGTGCCAGCTCACCCTCAGGGTTATTGAACACTGAAGCTTTCTTT
size: .; D: .; J: TRBJ2-3; V: TRBV4-3; CDR3: CASSQDSSTDTQYF; DNA: TGCGCCAGCAGCCAAGACTCTAGCACAGATACGCAGTATTTT
size: .; D: TRBD2; J: TRBJ2-3; V: TRBV27; CDR3: CASSSAGELDTDTQYF; DNA: TGTGCCAGCAGCTCAGCGGGAGAGTTAGACACAGATACGCAGTATTTT
size: few; D: .; J: TRBJ2-2; V: TRBV6-1; CDR3: CASSERGGTNTGELFF; DNA: TGTGCCAGCAGTGAAAGAGGGGGAACGAACACCGGGGAGCTGTTTTTT
size: .; D: .; J: TRBJ1-1; V: TRBV29-1; CDR3: CSVPRASEAFF; DNA: TGCAGCGTCCCCAGGGCTTCTGAAGCTTTCTTT
size: .; D: .; J: TRBJ2-5; V: TRBV6-5; CDR3: CASSLRWGGETQYF; DNA: TGTGCCAGCAGTCTGAGATGGGGCGGCGAGACCCAGTACTTC
size: once; D: .; J: TRBJ2-3; V: TRBV27; CDR3: CASSFGGLGGDTQYF; DNA: TGTGCCAGCAGTTTTGGCGGGTTGGGGGGAGATACGCAGTATTTT
size: once; D: TRBD2; J: TRBJ2-7; V: TRBV11-2; CDR3: CASSLGVASGRAGEQYF; DNA: TGTGCCAGCAGCTTAGGGGTGGCTAGCGGGAGGGCCGGCGAGCAGTACTTC
size: .; D: TRBD1; J: TRBJ2-7; V: TRBV11-3; CDR3: CARSGTGGLSHLYEQYF; DNA: TGTGCCAGGTCGGGGACAGGGGGCCTCTCCCACCTTTACGAGCAGTACTTC
size: .; D: .; J: TRBJ2-1; V: TRBV7-7; CDR3: CASSLSHGSEQFF; DNA: TGTGCTAGCAGCTTATCCCACGGGAGTGAGCAGTTCTTC
size: .; D: TRBD2; J: TRBJ2-1; V: TRBV7-3; CDR3: CASSFQTSGRDEQFF; DNA: TGTGCCAGCAGCTTTCAGACTAGCGGGAGGGATGAGCAGTTCTTC
size: .; D: .; J: TRBJ1-5; V: TRBV2; CDR3: CASSGERGPQHF; DNA: TGTGCCAGCAGTGGTGAAAGGGGGCCCCAGCATTTT
size: .; D: TRBD2; J: TRBJ2-1; V: TRBV5-1; CDR3: CASSLASGSYNEQFF; DNA: TGCGCCAGCAGCTTAGCTAGCGGGAGCTACAATGAGCAGTTCTTC
size: .; D: TRBD2; J: TRBJ2-1; V: TRBV5-4; CDR3: CASSLIAGSTYNEQFF; DNA: TGTGCCAGCAGCTTGATAGCGGGATCTACCTACAATGAGCAGTTCTTC
size: .; D: TRBD2; J: TRBJ2-1; V: TRBV7-8; CDR3: CASSSLAEGNNEQFF; DNA: TGTGCCAGCAGCTCACTAGCGGAGGGAAACAATGAGCAGTTCTTC
size: .; D: TRBD2; J: TRBJ2-3; V: TRBV6-8; CDR3: CASSPPRTSGRPTSTDTQYF; DNA: TGTGCCAGCAGCCCCCCCCGAACTAGCGGGAGGCCGACTAGCACAGATACGCAGTATTTT